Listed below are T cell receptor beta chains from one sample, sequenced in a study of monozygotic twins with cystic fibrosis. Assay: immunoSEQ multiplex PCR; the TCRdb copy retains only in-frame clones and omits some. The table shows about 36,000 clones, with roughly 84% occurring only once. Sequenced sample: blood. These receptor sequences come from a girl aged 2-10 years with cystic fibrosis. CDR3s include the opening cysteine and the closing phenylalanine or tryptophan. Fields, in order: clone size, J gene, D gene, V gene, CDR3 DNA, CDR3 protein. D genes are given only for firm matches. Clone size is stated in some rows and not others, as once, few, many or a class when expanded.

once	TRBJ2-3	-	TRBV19	TGTGCCAGTAGTCGACGCACCACAGATACGCAGTATTTT	CASSRRTTDTQYF
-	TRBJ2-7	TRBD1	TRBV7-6	TGTGCCAGCAGCTTAGGCAGGGGGCTGGGGGCATACTACGAGCAGTACTTC	CASSLGRGLGAYYEQYF
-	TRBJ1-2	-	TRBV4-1	TGCGCCAGCAGCCAAGTCGCTGGGGGGAACTATGGCTACACCTTC	CASSQVAGGNYGYTF
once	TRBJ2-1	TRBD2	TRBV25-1	TGTGCCAGCAGTTCCGGGGGGGCCTTTTCCAATGAGCAGTTCTTC	CASSSGGAFSNEQFF
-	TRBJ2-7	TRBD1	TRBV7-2	TGTGCCAGCAGCATCCGGGACAGGGACTACGAGCAGTACTTC	CASSIRDRDYEQYF
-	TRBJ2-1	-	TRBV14	TGTGCCAGCAGCCAAGGGAGGAGGCGTAGTGAGCAGTTCTTC	CASSQGRRRSEQFF
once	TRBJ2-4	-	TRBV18	TGTGCCAGCTCACCTTTACAGGAAAACATTCAGTACTTC	CASSPLQENIQYF
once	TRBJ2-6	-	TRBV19	TGTGCCAGTAGGCGGGACACCCTTATCTCTGGGGCCAACGTCCTGACTTTC	CASRRDTLISGANVLTF
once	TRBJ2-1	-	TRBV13	TGTGCCAGCAGCCCCGGCCCTAACAATGAGCAGTTCTTC	CASSPGPNNEQFF
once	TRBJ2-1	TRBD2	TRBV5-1	TGCGCCAGCAGCCGGCTAGCGGGGGAGGACAATGAGCAGTTCTTC	CASSRLAGEDNEQFF
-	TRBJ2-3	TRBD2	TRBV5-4	TGTGCCAGCAGCCTTCGGACTAGCGGGGGGGATACGCAGTATTTT	CASSLRTSGGDTQYF
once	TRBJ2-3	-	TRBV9	TGTGCCAGCAGCCCGGTTATAAATACGCAGTATTTT	CASSPVINTQYF
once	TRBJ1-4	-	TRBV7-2	TGTGCCAGCAGCTTAGCGCGAGGGAACCCTAATGAAAAACTGTTTTTT	CASSLARGNPNEKLFF
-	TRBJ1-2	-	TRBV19	TGTGCCAGTAGTAGGGCCCTGACCATCCCCACTAACTATGGCTACACCTTC	CASSRALTIPTNYGYTF
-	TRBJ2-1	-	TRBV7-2	TGTGCCAGCACCCAAGGGGGAGGTCGGCCGTTCTTC	CASTQGGGRPFF
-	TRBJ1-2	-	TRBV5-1	TGCGCCAGCAGCTCCCCTGACAGAGCTAACTATGGCTACACCTTC	CASSSPDRANYGYTF
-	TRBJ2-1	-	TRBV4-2	TGTGCCAGCAGCCAGTATGTTCGCAATGAGCAGTTCTTC	CASSQYVRNEQFF
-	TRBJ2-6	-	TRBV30	TGTGCCCTCTCAATAGGGGGGGGAGGTAGGGCCAACGTCCTGACTTTC	CALSIGGGGRANVLTF
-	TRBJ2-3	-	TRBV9	TGTGCCAGCAGCGTCACTAGCAGGGATACGCAGTATTTT	CASSVTSRDTQYF
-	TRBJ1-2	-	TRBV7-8	TGTGCCAGCAGCGACACCTACATCGGGGGCTACACCTTC	CASSDTYIGGYTF
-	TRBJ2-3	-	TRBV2	TGTGCCAGCGACGTCACTAGCACAGATACGCAGTATTTT	CASDVTSTDTQYF
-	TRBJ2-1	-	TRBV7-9	TGTGCCAGCAGCCTACGTCAAGTCAATGAGCAGTTCTTC	CASSLRQVNEQFF
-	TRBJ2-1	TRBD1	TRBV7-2	TGTGCCAGCAGCTTAGGCGGGACAGGATGGTTCGAGCAGTTCTTC	CASSLGGTGWFEQFF
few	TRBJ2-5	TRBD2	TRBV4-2	TGTGCCAGCAGCGGGACTAGCGGGGGGGCCGGTGAGACCCAGTACTTC	CASSGTSGGAGETQYF
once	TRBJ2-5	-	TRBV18	TGTGCCAGCTCACCGGCCCGGACAAAAACTATGCAAGAGACCCAGTACTTC	CASSPARTKTMQETQYF
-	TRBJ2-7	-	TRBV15	TGTGCCACCAGCAGAGAGGCCCGGGGGACAGCAAAGCCCTACGAGCAGTACTTC	CATSREARGTAKPYEQYF
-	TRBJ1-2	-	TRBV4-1	TGCGCCAGCAGCCAAGACAGGGATATTAACTATGGCTACACCTTC	CASSQDRDINYGYTF
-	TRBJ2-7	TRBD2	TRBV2	TGTGCCGCGCTAATTAGCGGGGGGGCCGATTCAAGCTCCTACGAGCAGTACTTC	CAALISGGADSSSYEQYF
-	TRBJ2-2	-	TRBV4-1	TGCGCCAGCAGCCACAACACCGGGGAGCTGTTTTTT	CASSHNTGELFF
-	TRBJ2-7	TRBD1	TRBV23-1	TGCGCCAGCAGTTTCCGGGACAGGGCCCCCCCTGGGCAGTACTTC	CASSFRDRAPPGQYF
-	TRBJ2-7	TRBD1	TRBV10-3	TGTGCCATAAGCAGGGGGCCAGACTACGAGCAGTACTTC	CAISRGPDYEQYF
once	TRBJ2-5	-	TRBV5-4	TGTGCCAGCAGCTTGGCTAGTCAAGAGACCCAGTACTTC	CASSLASQETQYF
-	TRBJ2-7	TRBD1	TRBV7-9	TGTGCCAGCAGCTTAGAAGGGGGCGGTGCCTCCTACGAGCAGTACTTC	CASSLEGGGASYEQYF
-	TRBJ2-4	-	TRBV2	TGTGCCAGCACGTACAGGGCCCTAAACATTCAGTACTTC	CASTYRALNIQYF
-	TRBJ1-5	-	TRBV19	TGTGCCAGTAGTATCCCTGGACTGCATGGGGGTTATAGCAATCAGCCCCAGCATTTT	CASSIPGLHGGYSNQPQHF
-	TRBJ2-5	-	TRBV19	TGTGCCAGTAGTACCGACAGGAGGTGGGAGACCCAGTACTTC	CASSTDRRWETQYF
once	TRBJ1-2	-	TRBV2	TGTGCCAGCAGTGAGTCCTGGGAGACTAACTATGGCTACACCTTC	CASSESWETNYGYTF
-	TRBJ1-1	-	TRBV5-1	TGCGCCAGCAGCTTGGAAGTTGGACAGCTGAACACTGAAGCTTTCTTT	CASSLEVGQLNTEAFF
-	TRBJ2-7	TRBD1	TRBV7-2	TGTGCCAGCAACCAGGGGGTTCTGTCCTACGAGCAGTACTTC	CASNQGVLSYEQYF
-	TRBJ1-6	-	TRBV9	TGTGCCAGCAGCGTAACGGGAAATTCACCCCTCCACTTT	CASSVTGNSPLHF
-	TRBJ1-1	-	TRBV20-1	TGCAGTGCTAGATGGACTGAAGCTTTCTTT	CSARWTEAFF
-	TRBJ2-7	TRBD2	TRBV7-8	TGTGCCAGCAGCGGAACTAGCGGGGCCAGCTACGAGCAGTACTTC	CASSGTSGASYEQYF
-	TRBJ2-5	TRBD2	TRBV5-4	TGTGCCAGCAGCTCGGGAGGACTAGCGGGGTTCCAAGAGACCCAGTACTTC	CASSSGGLAGFQETQYF
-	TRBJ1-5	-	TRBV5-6	TGTGCCAGCAGCTTGGAGCCAGACAATCAGCCCCAGCATTTT	CASSLEPDNQPQHF
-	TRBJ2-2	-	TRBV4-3	TGCGCCAGCAGCCAAACAACCACAAGGACCGGGGAGCTGTTTTTT	CASSQTTTRTGELFF
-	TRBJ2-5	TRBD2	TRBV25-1	TGTGCCAGCAGTGATCCTTATGCGGGGGGGCACCAAGAGACCCAGTACTTC	CASSDPYAGGHQETQYF
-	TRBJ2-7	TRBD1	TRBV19	TGTGCCAGTAGTATAGTCCGACAGGGAGCCGAGCAGTACTTC	CASSIVRQGAEQYF
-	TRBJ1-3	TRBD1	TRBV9	TGTGCCAGCAGCGTCAGCCCTCTGGGACAGGGATCTGGAAACACCATATATTTT	CASSVSPLGQGSGNTIYF
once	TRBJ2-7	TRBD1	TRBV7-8	TGTGCCAGCAGCGTAGGACAGGGGGTCGCCTACGAGCAGTACTTC	CASSVGQGVAYEQYF